The rows below give T cell receptor beta chains drawn from one sample of a study of cytomegalovirus exposure and HLA in healthy donors. TCRdb's copy holds only in-frame clones and misses some; the assay was immunoSEQ multiplex PCR. The repertoire holds about 64,000 clones, 60% to 85% seen once, with 4% to 5.5% in the top ten. Sequenced: PBMCs. These TCRs come from a male donor in good health and CMV-seropositive. CDR3s include the opening cysteine and the closing phenylalanine or tryptophan. The D gene is left open where the match is weak. Where a row states a size, it is once, few, many or the class of an expanded clone; other rows omit it.

TRBV5-1	TRBJ2-3	once	-	TGCGCCAGCAGCTTGGGACTAGCAGATACGCAGTATTTT	CASSLGLADTQYF
TRBV14	TRBJ2-3	-	TRBD2	TGTGCCAGCAGCCAAAGGCTAGCGGGGCCCACAGATACGCAGTATTTT	CASSQRLAGPTDTQYF
TRBV4-2	TRBJ1-2	medium-sized	-	TGTGCCAGCAGCCCCGGTAACAGGGTGGGGTATGGCTACACCTTC	CASSPGNRVGYGYTF
TRBV27	TRBJ2-2	-	TRBD2	TGTGCCAGCAGTCTCCTCCCCGGGGGGGCGTATAGTATCGGGGAGCTGTTTTTT	CASSLLPGGAYSIGELFF
TRBV9	TRBJ2-3	-	TRBD2	TGTGCCAGCAGCGTCCTACGGGGGGATACTAGCACAGATACGCAGTATTTT	CASSVLRGDTSTDTQYF
TRBV11-3	TRBJ1-1	-	-	TGTGCCAGCAGCTTAGCCCACGGGGGGGGCACTGAAGCTTTCTTT	CASSLAHGGGTEAFF
TRBV5-1	TRBJ1-2	-	-	TGCGCCAGCAGCCCCCTCCAGGGGCTTAACTATGGCTACACCTTC	CASSPLQGLNYGYTF
TRBV6-4	TRBJ2-2	-	-	TGTGCCACCACCCTAACCGGGGAGCTGTTTTTT	CATTLTGELFF
TRBV27	TRBJ2-1	-	-	TGTGCCAGCAGTTTTGGGGGGGCCTCCTACAATGAGCAGTTCTTC	CASSFGGASYNEQFF
TRBV27	TRBJ1-1	once	-	TGTGCCAGCAGAGGACATTCGAACACTGAAGCTTTCTTT	CASRGHSNTEAFF
TRBV12-5	TRBJ1-2	-	-	TGTGCTAGTGGCGGAGAGATACCATCTAACTATGGCTACACCTTC	CASGGEIPSNYGYTF
TRBV18	TRBJ2-1	-	TRBD2	TGTGCCAGCTCACCACTTTTTGGGACTAGCGGGGGGTCCTACAATGAGCAGTTCTTC	CASSPLFGTSGGSYNEQFF
TRBV5-4	TRBJ2-7	-	-	TGTGCCAGCAGCCCCGACTGGAGCTCCTACGAGCAGTACTTC	CASSPDWSSYEQYF
TRBV6-4	TRBJ2-1	few	TRBD2	TGTGCCAGCAGTGACTCTAGCGGGGGGGCCAATGAGCAGTTCTTC	CASSDSSGGANEQFF
TRBV10-2	TRBJ2-3	-	-	TGCGCCAGCAGTTTCAAGACGGGGGAGACGCAGTATTTT	CASSFKTGETQYF
TRBV27	TRBJ1-1	-	-	TGTGCCAGCAACAGTTTATATGGGGGAGGGACCACTGAAGCTTTCTTT	CASNSLYGGGTTEAFF
TRBV27	TRBJ1-3	-	-	TGTGCCACCCGAGAGAGCTCTGGAAACACCATATATTTT	CATRESSGNTIYF
TRBV19	TRBJ2-7	-	TRBD1	TGTGCCAGTAGTTGGGGGACAGGGGGCTCCTACGAGCAGTACTTC	CASSWGTGGSYEQYF
TRBV29-1	TRBJ2-5	-	TRBD1	TGCAGCGTCGCCCACAGGGGATCAGAGACCCAGTACTTC	CSVAHRGSETQYF
TRBV6-5	TRBJ1-1	few	-	TGTGCCAGCAGTCCCAACATGAACACTGAAGCTTTCTTT	CASSPNMNTEAFF
TRBV4-1	TRBJ2-7	-	TRBD2	TGCGCCAGCAGCCACCCCGGGAGGTTTGCCTCCTACGAGCAGTACTTC	CASSHPGRFASYEQYF
TRBV7-9	TRBJ1-1	-	-	TGTGCCAGCAGCTTAGGGCTTACCCGTCACACTGAAGCTTTCTTT	CASSLGLTRHTEAFF
TRBV11-2	TRBJ2-5	-	TRBD1	TGTGCCAGCAGCCACGGCCCTAGGACAGGGAGAGAGACCCAGTACTTC	CASSHGPRTGRETQYF
TRBV11-2	TRBJ2-6	-	-	TGTGCCAGCAGCTCGCCCCGGGGTGGGAACTCTGGGGCCAACGTCCTGACTTTC	CASSSPRGGNSGANVLTF
TRBV6-5	TRBJ2-7	-	TRBD2	TGTGCCAGCAGTAGACTAGCGGACAGCTCCTACGAGCAGTACTTC	CASSRLADSSYEQYF
TRBV6-6	TRBJ2-2	-	-	TGTGCCAGCAGTTTCTTGACTAGCGGGGAGCTGTTTTTT	CASSFLTSGELFF
TRBV6-5	TRBJ1-5	few	-	TGTGCCAGCAGTTACTCTGAGGGCAATCAGCCCCAGCATTTT	CASSYSEGNQPQHF
TRBV5-4	TRBJ1-4	-	-	TGTGCCAGCAGCTTATCTCAGGGCGGAGTAACTAATGAAAAACTGTTTTTT	CASSLSQGGVTNEKLFF